This passage covers 8 T cell receptor beta chains from one sample sequenced in a study of blood T cell repertoires in COVID-19. Only in-frame clones appear in the TCRdb table, and some are missing; sequencing was by immunoSEQ multiplex PCR. The sample holds 150,000 or so clones, approximately 80% seen once. The specimen was peripheral blood. The receptors here all came from a human donor with acute or convalescent COVID-19. The donor label of this sample is uncertain.

This chain joins TRBV21-1 and TRBJ1-2. TRBV21-1 is termed a pseudogene. The CDR3 has 15 amino acids. The CDR3 spells CASTIYPPPSYGYTF. The DNA of the CDR3 is TGTGCCAGCACCATTTACCCCCCCCCGAGCTATGGCTACACCTTC.

J is TRBJ1-6 and V is TRBV2, with 7 positions matching TRBD1. CDR1 is SNHLY, CDR2 FYNNEI, per germline. This CDR3 is built from 16 residues. V trimming: 8 bases; J trimming: 10 bases; junction bases outside the gene matches: 17. CDR3 region: CASREQRTGSRSPLHF. CDR3 nucleotides: TGTGCCAGCCGAGAGCAGCGGACAGGATCTCGGTCACCCCTCCACTTT.

This rearrangement joins TRBV5-1 to TRBJ2-2; D is perhaps TRBD1 (6 bases). Per the germline V gene, CDR1 is SGHRS and CDR2 is YFSETQ. The CDR3 is 13 amino acids. V was clipped by 6 bases and J by 3 bases, with 9 bases between them. The CDR3 region is CASTRGDTGELFF. The CDR3 nucleotides are TGCGCCAGCACCAGGGGAGACACCGGGGAGCTGTTTTTT.

The chain is built from TRBV7-6 and TRBJ2-1; 12 bases map to TRBD2. CDR3 length: 15 residues. Germline V gene data show CDR1 as SGHVS and CDR2 as FNYEAQ. V shed 1 base, J shed 7 bases, and the junction held 2 bases outside the gene matches. In DNA form, the CDR3 reads TGTGCCAGCAGCTTAGAACTAGCGGGGGGTAATGAGCAGTTCTTC. It encodes CASSLELAGGNEQFF.

The V and J genes are TRBV5-4 and TRBJ2-4; 9 bases line up with TRBD1. This CDR3 contains 15 residues. V lost 4 bases and J lost 9; bases outside the gene matches: 11. Germline CDR1 SGHNT, CDR2 YYREEE (reference sequence). The CDR3 protein is CASSRDRGSGSIQYF. DNA for the CDR3: TGTGCCAGCAGCAGAGACAGGGGGAGTGGAAGCATTCAGTACTTC.

This chain uses TRBV27 with TRBJ2-1, with TRBD1 identical over 7 bases. This CDR3 has 15 amino acids. V lost 4 bases and J lost 4; bases outside the gene matches: 7. CDR1 is MNHEY, CDR2 SMNVEV, per germline (reference sequence). The CDR3, as DNA: TGTGCCAGCAGTTGGGGGACAGAGCCGTACAATGAGCAGTTCTTC. Translating it yields CASSWGTEPYNEQFF.

J is TRBJ1-3 and V is TRBV12-3 or TRBV12-4; TRBD1 might be the D (5 bases). There are 11 residues in the CDR3. V lost 8 bases to trimming and J lost 7 bases, with 9 bases between them. The CDR3 sequence: CASFRGNTIYF. CDR3 DNA: TGTGCCAGCTTTCGGGGGAACACCATATATTTT.

This clone was observed a single time. This chain uses TRBV18 with TRBJ1-2; 9 nucleotides line up with TRBD1. CDR1 and CDR2 from the germline V gene are KGHSH and LQKENI. CDR3 length: 16 residues. The J segment lost 4 bases and the V segment lost 0 bases, leaving 6 bases of the junction unmatched. The CDR3 nucleotides read TGTGCCAGCTCACCACCGGTGGGACAGGGAGGCTATGGCTACACCTTC. This codes for CASSPPVGQGGYGYTF.